A selection of T cell receptor beta chains follows, all from one sample in a study of T cell repertoires in cytomegalovirus infection. MiXCR was run by TCRdb on the reads, yielding one entry per CDR3 protein. This sample carries roughly 80,000 distinct CDR3 sequences, 20% to 30% of them seen once, and the ten largest clones take approximately 53%. These receptors' targets are unknown. Specimen: CD8+ T cells from cultured PBMCs, collected from culture after CMV antigen stimulation. These receptors originate from a human donor in good health (CMV status not recorded). Some clones in this sample may be carry-over from other donors' samples. The CDR3 runs from the conserved cysteine through the conserved F or W. The D gene is left open where the match is weak. The size field is filled for only some rows; it gives once, few, many or a size class.

CDR3 length,J gene,D gene,clone size,V gene,CDR3 DNA,CDR3 protein
13,TRBJ1-2,NA,NA,TRBV19,TGTGCCAGTAGTCCCGGGTCAAACTATGGCTACACCTTC,CASSPGSNYGYTF
17,TRBJ1-2,NA,NA,TRBV7-9,TGTGCCAGCAGCTTAGAAGGTCTGGGGGCCCTTGGCTATGGCTACACCTTC,CASSLEGLGALGYGYTF
13,TRBJ1-1,NA,many,TRBV7-2,TGTGCCAGCAGCTTACCCCGCGCCACTGAAGCTTTCTTT,CASSLPRATEAFF
15,TRBJ2-1,TRBD1,many,TRBV11-3,TGTGCCAGCAGCTACCCCGGGACAGGGATTAATGAGCAGTTCTTC,CASSYPGTGINEQFF
15,TRBJ1-2,TRBD1,many,TRBV27,TGTGCCAGCAGTTCGGGACAGGGGCGGGTATATGGCTACACCTTC,CASSSGQGRVYGYTF
16,TRBJ2-1,TRBD1,NA,TRBV27,TGTGCCAGCAGTTTACCAGGGGGCGTGGGCTACAATGAGCAGTTCTTC,CASSLPGGVGYNEQFF
16,TRBJ1-4,NA,many,TRBV7-6,TGTGCCAGCAGCTCCGATCAAATTGCAACTAATGAAAAACTGTTTTTT,CASSSDQIATNEKLFF
14,TRBJ2-5,NA,NA,TRBV10-3,TGTGCCATCAGTGAGTCAACTAGCAGTGAGACCCAGTACTTC,CAISESTSSETQYF
15,TRBJ2-1,TRBD2,NA,TRBV7-2,TGTGCCAGCAGCCGGGGACTAGCGGGACACAATGAGCAGTTCTTC,CASSRGLAGHNEQFF
12,TRBJ2-7,TRBD1,NA,TRBV12-3/TRBV12-4,TGTGCCAGCAGTGGACAGGGCTACGAGCAGTACTTC,CASSGQGYEQYF
14,TRBJ2-5,TRBD2,NA,TRBV12-3/TRBV12-4,TGTGCCAGCAGTCGACTAGCGGCCCAAGAGACCCAGTACTTC,CASSRLAAQETQYF
14,TRBJ2-3,NA,many,TRBV24-1,TGTGCCACCAGTGATTTCTACTCCACAGATACGCAGTATTTT,CATSDFYSTDTQYF
14,TRBJ1-1,NA,NA,TRBV13,TGTGCCAGCACCCCCGCAGGGGCGAACACTGAAGCTTTCTTT,CASTPAGANTEAFF
13,TRBJ1-1,NA,few,TRBV5-1,TGCGCCAGCAGCTACAGCCAGTGGGATGAAGCTTTCTTT,CASSYSQWDEAFF
16,TRBJ2-7,TRBD1,NA,TRBV7-4,TGTGCCAGCAGCTTCGGGACAGGGTTAAAGGCCTACGAGCAGTACTTC,CASSFGTGLKAYEQYF
15,TRBJ2-1,TRBD2,few,TRBV12-3/TRBV12-4,TGTGCCAGCAGCCTAGCGGGAGTAACGTACAATGAGCAGTTCTTC,CASSLAGVTYNEQFF
13,TRBJ2-1,NA,NA,TRBV7-9,TGTGCCAGCACTGAGGGCCTCAACAATGAGCAGATCTTC,CASTEGLNNEQIF
13,TRBJ2-3,NA,NA,TRBV11-3,TGTGCCAGCAGCTCCGTCGGCACAGATACGCAGTATTTT,CASSSVGTDTQYF
15,TRBJ1-2,TRBD1,NA,TRBV20-1,TGCAGTGCTAGTGGACCGGGACAGGATATTGATGGCTACACCTTC,CSASGPGQDIDGYTF
16,TRBJ2-2,NA,NA,TRBV27,TGTGCCAGCAGTCTCCTGTTCTGGGACACTACCGGGGAGCTGTTTTTT,CASSLLFWDTTGELFF
16,TRBJ2-1,NA,NA,TRBV29-1,TGCAGCGTTGATGGGGACCTTAAGGAGTCAACCAATGAGCAGTTCTTC,CSVDGDLKESTNEQFF
16,TRBJ2-5,TRBD1,few,TRBV27,TGTGCCAGCAGTTTTGGGGTTGACAGGGCTGGGGAGACCCAGTACTTC,CASSFGVDRAGETQYF
11,TRBJ2-1,NA,once,TRBV5-6,TGTGCCAGCAGCTTGGCTTGGGAGCAGTTCTTC,CASSLAWEQFF
14,TRBJ2-5,TRBD2,few,TRBV6-2/TRBV6-3,TGTGCCAGCAGTCTAGCGGGAGTGTTGCAGACCCAGTACTTC,CASSLAGVLQTQYF
13,TRBJ2-7,TRBD1,NA,TRBV6-8,TGTGCCAGCAGTTGGGGGACAGGGCTAGAGCAGTACTTC,CASSWGTGLEQYF
10,TRBJ1-1,NA,few,TRBV6-5,TGTGCCAGCTTTAAGGGTGAAGCTTTCTTT,CASFKGEAFF
18,TRBJ2-2,TRBD1,many,TRBV24-1,TGTGCCACCAGTGATTTCTCCGGGACAGGGTCAAACACCGGGGAGCTGTTTTTT,CATSDFSGTGSNTGELFF
14,TRBJ2-2,TRBD2,NA,TRBV28,TGTGCCGGCGCATTGGGCGGGAGGGCCGGGGAGCTGTTTTTT,CAGALGGRAGELFF
14,TRBJ2-1,NA,few,TRBV7-7,TGTGCCAGCAGCCCCACCTTGCTGGGTTATGAGCAGTTCTTC,CASSPTLLGYEQFF
17,TRBJ2-2,NA,many,TRBV7-2,TGTGCCAGCAGCTTAGGTTTGAGGACTGTGGACACCGGGGAGCTGTTTTTT,CASSLGLRTVDTGELFF
13,TRBJ2-7,NA,NA,TRBV7-4,TGTGCCAGCAGCGGCCTTAAAGGTGCGGAGCAGTACTTC,CASSGLKGAEQYF
16,TRBJ1-2,TRBD1,NA,TRBV4-3,TGCGCCAGCAGCCAAGAAACGGGACAGGCAATCTATGGCTACACCTTC,CASSQETGQAIYGYTF
15,TRBJ2-4,NA,NA,TRBV20-1,TGCAGTGCATCTGGGGCCGAGGTAGCCAAAAACATTCAGTACTTC,CSASGAEVAKNIQYF
16,TRBJ2-1,NA,many,TRBV6-5,TGTGCCAGCAGTCCCGCCGAAGCGGATACCTACAATGAGCAGTTCTTC,CASSPAEADTYNEQFF
15,TRBJ2-7,TRBD2,few,TRBV25-1,TGTGCCAGCAGTGGGAACAGCGGACTAGACTACGAGCAGTACTTC,CASSGNSGLDYEQYF